This T cell receptor beta chain was recovered during a study of cytomegalovirus exposure and HLA in healthy donors. The CDR3 contains 14 residues. Germline V gives CDR1 SGHRS, CDR2 YFSETQ. Deletions cut 0 bases from V and 1 base from J, with 8 bases between. Primers for the PCR totalled 60 Vbeta and 13 Jbeta. The protocol was immunoSEQ multiplex PCR, while the TCRdb copy is restricted to in-frame clones and leaves out a portion. This table holds about 140,000 clones, roughly four fifths found once. Material for sequencing was PBMCs. The source of this sequence is a man in his late teens or twenties in good health and CMV-seropositive. V is TRBV5-1 and J is TRBJ2-7; D might be TRBD1 (6 bases). The CDR3 bases are TGCGCCAGCAGCTTGGAGAGGGGGTCCTACGAGCAGTACTTC. It yields the protein CASSLERGSYEQYF.